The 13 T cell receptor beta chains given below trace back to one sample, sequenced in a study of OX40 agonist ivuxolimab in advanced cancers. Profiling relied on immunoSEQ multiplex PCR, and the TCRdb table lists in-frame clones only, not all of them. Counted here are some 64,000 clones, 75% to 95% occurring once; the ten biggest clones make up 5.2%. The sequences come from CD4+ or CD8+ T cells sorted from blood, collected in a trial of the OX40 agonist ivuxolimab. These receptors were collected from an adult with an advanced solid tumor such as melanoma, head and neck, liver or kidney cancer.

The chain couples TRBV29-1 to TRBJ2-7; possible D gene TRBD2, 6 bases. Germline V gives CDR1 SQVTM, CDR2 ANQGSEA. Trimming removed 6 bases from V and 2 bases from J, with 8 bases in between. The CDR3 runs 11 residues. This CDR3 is CSVGGTYEQYF. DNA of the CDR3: TGCAGCGTCGGGGGTACCTACGAGCAGTACTTC.

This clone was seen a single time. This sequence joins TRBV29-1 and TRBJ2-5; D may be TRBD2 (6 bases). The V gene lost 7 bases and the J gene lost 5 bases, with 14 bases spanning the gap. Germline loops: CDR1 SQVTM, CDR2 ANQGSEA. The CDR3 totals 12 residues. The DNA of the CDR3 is TGCAGCGCCCGGGGCGGGGAGGAGACCCAGTACTTC. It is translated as CSARGGEETQYF.

The CDR3 DNA sequence: TGTGCCAGCAGCTTAGAAACCACAGATACGCAGTATTTT. Its protein product is CASSLETTDTQYF. The chain links TRBV7-8 to TRBJ2-3; no definite D call. Trimming removed 1 base at V and 2 bases at J, with 4 bases between. The CDR3 runs to 13 residues. CDR1 and CDR2 (germline): SGHVS, FQNEAQ.

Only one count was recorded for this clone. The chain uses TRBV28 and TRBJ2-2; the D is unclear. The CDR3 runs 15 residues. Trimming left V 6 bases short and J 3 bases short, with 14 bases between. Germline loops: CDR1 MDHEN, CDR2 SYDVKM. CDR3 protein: CASRTAARDTGELFF. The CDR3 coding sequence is TGTGCCAGCAGGACGGCGGCACGCGACACCGGGGAGCTGTTTTTT.

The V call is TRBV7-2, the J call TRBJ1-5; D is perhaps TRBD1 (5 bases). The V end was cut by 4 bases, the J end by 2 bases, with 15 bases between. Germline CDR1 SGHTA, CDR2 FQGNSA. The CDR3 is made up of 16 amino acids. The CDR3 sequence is CASSSGGGRGNQPQHF. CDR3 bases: TGTGCCAGCAGCTCTGGGGGGGGAAGAGGCAATCAGCCCCAGCATTTT.

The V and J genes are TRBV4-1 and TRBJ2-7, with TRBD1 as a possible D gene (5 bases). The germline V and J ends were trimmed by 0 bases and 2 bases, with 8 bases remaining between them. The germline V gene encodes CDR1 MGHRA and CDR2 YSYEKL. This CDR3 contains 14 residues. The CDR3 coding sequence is TGCGCCAGCAGCCAAGAACAGGTCGCCTACGAGCAGTACTTC. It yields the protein CASSQEQVAYEQYF.

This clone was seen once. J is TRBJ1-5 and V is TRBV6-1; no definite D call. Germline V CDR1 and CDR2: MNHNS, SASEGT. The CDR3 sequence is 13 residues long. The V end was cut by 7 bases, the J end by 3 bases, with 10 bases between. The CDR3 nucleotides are TGTGCCAGCATATTAGGGAACAATCAGCCCCAGCATTTT. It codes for CASILGNNQPQHF.

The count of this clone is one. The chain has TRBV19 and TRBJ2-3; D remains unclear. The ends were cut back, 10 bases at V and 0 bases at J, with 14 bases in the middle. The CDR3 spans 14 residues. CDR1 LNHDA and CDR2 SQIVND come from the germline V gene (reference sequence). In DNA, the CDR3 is TGTGCCACGGGTGCGACCCGGAGCACAGATACGCAGTATTTT. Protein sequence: CATGATRSTDTQYF. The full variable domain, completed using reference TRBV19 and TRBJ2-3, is DGGITQSPKYLFRKEGQNVTLSCEQNLNHDAMYWYRQDPGQGLRLIYYSQIVNDFQKGDIAEGYSVSREKKESFPLTVTSAQKNPTAFYLCATGATRSTDTQYFGPGTRLTVL.

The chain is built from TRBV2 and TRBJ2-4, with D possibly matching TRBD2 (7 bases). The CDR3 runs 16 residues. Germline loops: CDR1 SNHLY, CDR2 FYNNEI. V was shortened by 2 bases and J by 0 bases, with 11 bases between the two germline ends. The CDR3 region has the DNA TGTGCCAGCAGTGAAAGGGGGGGTCAAGCCAAAAACATTCAGTACTTC. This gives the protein CASSERGGQAKNIQYF.

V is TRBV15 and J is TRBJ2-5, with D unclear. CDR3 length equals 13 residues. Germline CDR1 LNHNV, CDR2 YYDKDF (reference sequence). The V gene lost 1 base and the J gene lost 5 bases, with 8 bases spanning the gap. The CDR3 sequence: CATSRGVAETQYF. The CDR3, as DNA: TGTGCCACCAGCAGAGGAGTTGCGGAGACCCAGTACTTC.

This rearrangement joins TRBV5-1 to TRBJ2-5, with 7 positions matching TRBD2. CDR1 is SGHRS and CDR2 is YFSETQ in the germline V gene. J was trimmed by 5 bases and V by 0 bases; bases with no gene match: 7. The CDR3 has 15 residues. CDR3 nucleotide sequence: TGCGCCAGCAGCTTGGTTGGGGGGGTCGGGGAGACCCAGTACTTC. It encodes CASSLVGGVGETQYF.

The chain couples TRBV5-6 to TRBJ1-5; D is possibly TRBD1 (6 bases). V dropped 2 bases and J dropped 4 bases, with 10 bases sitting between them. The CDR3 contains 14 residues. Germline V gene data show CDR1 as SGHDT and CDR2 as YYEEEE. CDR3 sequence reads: CASSLQGGNQPQHF. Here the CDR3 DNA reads TGTGCCAGCAGCTTACAGGGCGGGAATCAGCCCCAGCATTTT. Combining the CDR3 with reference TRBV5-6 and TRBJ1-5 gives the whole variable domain DAGVTQSPTHLIKTRGQQVTLRCSPKSGHDTVSWYQQALGQGPQFIFQYYEEEERQRGNFPDRFSGHQFPNYSSELNVNALLLGDSALYLCASSLQGGNQPQHFGDGTRLSIL.

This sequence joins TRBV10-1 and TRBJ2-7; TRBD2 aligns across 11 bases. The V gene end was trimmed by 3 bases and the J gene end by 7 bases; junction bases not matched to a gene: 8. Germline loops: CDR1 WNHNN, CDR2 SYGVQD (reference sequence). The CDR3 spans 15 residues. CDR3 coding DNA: TGCGCCAGCAGTGATAGACTAGCGGGACTGGGAGAGCAGTACTTC. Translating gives CASSDRLAGLGEQYF.